One sample yielded the 17 T cell receptor beta chains listed below, sequenced in a study of blood T cell repertoires in COVID-19 (dated by TCRdb to the early 2020s). Library creation used the immunoSEQ multiplex PCR assay. The source is immuneACCESS, and TCRdb retained only in-frame sequences with V and J called. Part of the clones is not carried over; for the studies checked, unresolved V genes explain less than half of this, and the remainder is unexplained. Here the sample has roughly 130,000 clones; 80% occur a single time. 15% to 20% of the sample goes to the ten largest clones. The specimen sequenced was peripheral blood. Receptors originate from a man aged 55 to 70 with active or convalescent COVID-19.

This clone was detected only a few times. The J gene is TRBJ2-3, the V gene TRBV6-2 or TRBV6-3, with 9 bases lining up with TRBD1. Trimming removed 2 bases from V and 4 bases from J; junction bases left unmatched: 16. The CDR3 totals 19 residues. Germline values: CDR1 MNHEY, CDR2 SVGEGT. Written as DNA, the CDR3 is TGTGCCAGCAGTTACCACACCGGGACAGGGTTGAGTTCGGCAGATACGCAGTATTTT. Amino acids: CASSYHTGTGLSSADTQYF.

This clone was recorded only once. The chain has TRBV6-5 and TRBJ2-1; 8 bases are shared with TRBD2. V lost 4 bases, J lost 10 bases, and 3 bases stayed unmatched. Germline CDR1 and CDR2: MNHEY and SVGAGI. The length of the CDR3 is 12 residues. For the CDR3, the DNA is TGTGCCAGCAGTTCCCCGGGGGGGGAGCAGTTCTTC. Amino acid sequence: CASSSPGGEQFF.

The chain links TRBV24-1 to TRBJ1-2; D is unresolved. Germline V gene lookup returns CDR1 KGHDR and CDR2 SFDVKD. The CDR3 is 13 amino acids. Trimming removed 3 bases at V and 0 bases at J, with 4 bases between. CDR3 amino acids: CATSDGANYGYTF. CDR3 bases: TGTGCCACCAGTGATGGAGCTAACTATGGCTACACCTTC.

This chain joins TRBV6-2 or TRBV6-3 and TRBJ2-7; D not resolved. The V and J ends lost 2 bases and 6 bases respectively, with 11 bases between them. The CDR3 length is 13 residues. The V gene's germline CDR1 is MNHEY and CDR2 SVGEGT. CDR3 region: CASSYARLSEQYF. CDR3 in DNA: TGTGCCAGCAGTTACGCCAGACTGAGCGAGCAGTACTTC.

The gene calls are TRBV6-5 and TRBJ2-7; 8 bases map to TRBD2. CDR1 and CDR2 (germline): MNHEY, SVGAGI. The trim removed 5 bases at V and 0 bases at J, leaving 6 bases unmatched. This CDR3 is 15 amino acids long. The CDR3 DNA reads TGTGCCAGCAGTCCTAGCGGGTTGAGCTCCTACGAGCAGTACTTC. Translation: CASSPSGLSSYEQYF.

This clone was counted ten times or more. The CDR3 sequence: CASSTRQGTGEQYF. The CDR3, as DNA: TGTGCCAGCAGCACTCGACAGGGCACGGGGGAGCAGTACTTC. V gene TRBV5-8 combines with J gene TRBJ2-7; 7 bases agree with TRBD1. Trimming removed 4 bases from V and 7 bases from J; junction bases left unmatched: 11. In germline, CDR1 is SGHTS, CDR2 YDEGEE. The CDR3 is made up of 14 amino acids.

The chain uses TRBV11-2 and TRBJ2-2, with TRBD2 matching over 7 bases. This CDR3 has 17 residues. V was clipped by 0 bases and J by 4 bases; unmatched bases: 8. Looked up from germline, CDR1 is SGHAT and CDR2 is FQNNGV. CDR3 region: CASSLDIGLGTTGELFF. The CDR3 DNA reads TGTGCCAGCAGCTTAGATATTGGACTAGGGACCACCGGGGAGCTGTTTTTT.

V and J are TRBV10-3 and TRBJ1-6, with a tentative D call TRBD1 (6 bases). Germline V gives CDR1 ENHRY, CDR2 SYGVKD. V was clipped by 0 bases and J by 3 bases, with 12 bases between them. The CDR3 sequence is 17 residues long. This CDR3 is CAISESLGGIYNSPLHF. CDR3 DNA sequence: TGTGCCATCAGTGAGTCGCTAGGGGGAATCTATAATTCACCCCTCCACTTT.

The rearrangement uses TRBV20-1 and TRBJ2-7; D ambiguous. Per germline, CDR1 DFQATT and CDR2 SNEGSKA (reference sequence). Trimming removed 5 bases at V and 0 bases at J, with 5 bases between. The CDR3 totals 11 residues. CDR3 DNA: TGCAGTGCTCTAGACTCCTACGAGCAGTACTTC. This encodes CSALDSYEQYF.

The chain joins TRBV18 to TRBJ1-2; the D is unclear. This CDR3 region has 14 residues. Germline CDR1 is KGHSH and CDR2 is LQKENI. V shed 0 bases and J shed 7 bases, with 12 bases lying between them. This CDR3 is CASSPPEIRGGYTF. The CDR3 coding sequence is TGTGCCAGCTCACCACCGGAAATCCGAGGTGGCTACACCTTC. Combining the CDR3 with reference TRBV18 and TRBJ1-2 gives the whole variable domain NAGVMQNPRHLVRRRGQEARLRCSPMKGHSHVYWYRQLPEEGLKFMVYLQKENIIDESGMPKERFSAEFPKEGPSILRIQQVVRGDSAAYFCASSPPEIRGGYTFGSGTRLTVV.

This chain uses TRBV6-2 or TRBV6-3 with TRBJ2-2, with 8 positions matching TRBD2. The germline V gene encodes CDR1 MNHEY and CDR2 SVGEGT. The V segment lost 6 bases and the J segment 5 bases; nucleotides outside the gene matches: 11. CDR3 length: 16 amino acids. DNA for the CDR3: TGTGCCAGCAGCCGGGGGGAAGCGGGAGCGACCGGGGAGCTGTTTTTT. This codes for CASSRGEAGATGELFF.

As for this clone: The sample carries other DNA sequences with the same CDR3. This sequence joins TRBV28 and TRBJ2-7; D might be TRBD1 (5 bases). The CDR3 loop spans 12 amino acids. Germline V gene data show CDR1 as MDHEN and CDR2 as SYDVKM. V lost 4 bases and J 2 bases, leaving 6 bases between the germline ends. CDR3 loop: CASSSGPYEQYF. CDR3 sequence (DNA): TGTGCCAGCAGTTCAGGGCCCTACGAGCAGTACTTC.

V usage is TRBV6-6 and J usage is TRBJ1-1; 7 bases line up with TRBD1. V dropped 6 bases and J dropped 3; count of bases not matched to a gene: 10. This CDR3 spans 15 amino acids. Looked up from germline, CDR1 is MNHNY and CDR2 is SVGAGI (reference sequence). The CDR3 region is CASSSTITGDTEAFF. CDR3 sequence (DNA): TGTGCCAGCAGCTCGACCATAACAGGGGACACTGAAGCTTTCTTT.

The gene calls are TRBV19 and TRBJ1-3; D is perhaps TRBD1 (5 bases). Germline CDR1 and CDR2: LNHDA and SQIVND (reference sequence). V dropped 3 bases and J dropped 4 bases, with 13 bases sitting between them. The CDR3 has 15 residues. CDR3 nucleotides: TGTGCCAGTAGTATCGGACAAACTACCGGAAACACCATATATTTT. Translating gives CASSIGQTTGNTIYF.

This clone was seen a single time. The rearrangement links TRBV6-2 or TRBV6-3 to TRBJ1-4; 8 bases agree with TRBD1. The germline CDR1 and CDR2 sequences are MNHEY and SVGEGT. V trimming: 5 bases; J trimming: 8 bases; junction bases outside the gene matches: 10. This CDR3 has 15 residues. CDR3 in amino acids: CASSTRQGSREKLFF. In DNA, the CDR3 is TGTGCCAGCAGTACCCGACAGGGGTCGAGGGAAAAACTGTTTTTT.

This sequence joins TRBV28 and TRBJ2-7; 8 nucleotides align to TRBD2. The germline CDR1 and CDR2 sequences are MDHEN and SYDVKM. This CDR3 spans 14 amino acids. With 8 bases clipped from V and 0 bases from J, the junction kept 6 bases outside the gene matches. Here the CDR3 reads CASSPGGVSYEQYF. CDR3 nucleotide sequence: TGTGCCAGCTCCCCGGGGGGGGTCTCCTACGAGCAGTACTTC.

This rearrangement joins TRBV15 to TRBJ2-3; D is undetermined. The CDR3 has 15 amino acids. V was trimmed by 4 bases and J by 0 bases, leaving 11 bases between them. The germline gives CDR1 LNHNV, CDR2 YYDKDF (reference sequence). The CDR3 sequence: CATSISRPSTDTQYF. CDR3 nucleotide sequence: TGTGCCACCAGCATTAGCCGGCCTAGCACAGATACGCAGTATTTT.